This T cell receptor (beta chain) was recorded in a study of response to subunit inactivated influenza vaccine. Points from the study as a whole: That few new T cells are recruited by each seasonal influenza vaccination was the authors' suggestion.

The junction had 5 bases not matched to a gene; V was cut back by 3 bases and J by 4 bases. The CDR3 runs 13 residues. Germline CDR1 and CDR2: DFQATT and SNEGSKA (reference sequence). On this clonotype: Antigen: not known.

In TCRdb, the RT-PCR reads were re-called with MiXCR into one record per CDR3 protein. The sample gives more than 400,000 distinct CDR3 sequences, approximately 7.3% of which show up once; roughly 13% is in the top ten. The sequenced sample was PBMCs from blood, obtained around 25 months after vaccination. This clonotype was sampled from a man in his fifties or sixties who received an inactivated influenza vaccine. This chain connects TRBV20-1 to TRBJ2-7; 8 bases are a match to TRBD2. CDR3 sequence: CSASDSGAYEQYF. As DNA, the CDR3 is TGCAGTGCTAGTGATAGCGGGGCTTACGAGCAGTACTTC.